Following are 30 T cell receptor beta chains from one sample sequenced in a study of T cells after yellow fever vaccination (dated by TCRdb to between 2017 and 2020). According to the study, the label for this sample's treatment or condition signals: live attenuated yellow fever vaccine strain. To prepare the library, 5' RACE was applied. Sequencing was performed on an Illumina NovaSeq 6000. TCRdb trimmed public reads at Q25 via fastp, called clones via MiXCR and kept in-frame beta chains. CDR3 protein sequences are deduplicated, and each keeps its most common genes and DNA. The sample yields roughly 190,000 distinct CDR3 sequences; about 10% were counted once. The ten top clones hold 35% to 40% of the sample. The sequenced sample was CD8+ T cells sorted from PBMCs, obtained 15 days after the yellow fever booster vaccination. These receptors all come from a man between 18 and 29 years old who received the YFV17D yellow fever vaccine.

This clonotype was found many times. This chain joins TRBV7-2 and TRBJ2-1; 8 nucleotides match TRBD1. The CDR3 extends over 15 amino acids. Germline CDR1 and CDR2: SGHTA and FQGNSA. Trimming cost V 4 bases and J 1 base; bases outside gene matches: 3. The CDR3 region has the DNA TGTGCCAGCAGCTCTACAGGGGGGTCCTACAATGAGCAGTTCTTC. Translating it yields CASSSTGGSYNEQFF.

This rearrangement joins TRBV3-1 to TRBJ2-3, with D tentatively TRBD1 (5 bases). The CDR3 consists of 16 residues. Germline loops: CDR1 LGHDT, CDR2 YNNKEL (reference sequence). Trimming removed 4 bases from V and 2 bases from J, with 16 bases in between. As DNA, the CDR3 is TGTGCCAGCAGCCTTTCTTCAGGGATCAACACAGATACGCAGTATTTT. The encoded protein is CASSLSSGINTDTQYF.

This clonotype has just a few counts. The chain employs TRBV7-6 and TRBJ2-3; TRBD2 is a possible D gene (6 bases). Germline assignment: CDR1 SGHVS and CDR2 FNYEAQ. The CDR3 has 15 amino acids. V was shortened by 1 base and J by 0 bases, with 8 bases between the two germline ends. The chain's CDR3 is CASSLGLGSTDTQYF. The DNA for the CDR3 is TGTGCCAGCAGCTTAGGACTAGGCAGCACAGATACGCAGTATTTT.

This chain connects TRBV28 to TRBJ2-1; D is possibly TRBD1 (5 bases). There are 14 residues in the CDR3. The V gene's germline CDR1 is MDHEN and CDR2 SYDVKM. V lost 5 bases, J lost 0 bases, and 8 bases lay in between. The CDR3 loop is CASSNRISYNEQFF. The CDR3 region has the DNA TGTGCCAGCAGTAACAGGATCTCCTACAATGAGCAGTTCTTC.

This clonotype was detected a few times. The V and J genes are TRBV4-1 and TRBJ1-2, with D perhaps matching TRBD1 (6 bases). V lost 3 bases to trimming and J lost 0 bases, with 17 bases between them. CDR1 and CDR2 from the germline V gene are MGHRA and YSYEKL. There are 17 residues in the CDR3. CDR3 in DNA: TGCGCCAGCAGCCAGTTCGCCGGGACAAATACTAACTATGGCTACACCTTC. This encodes CASSQFAGTNTNYGYTF.

The chain combines TRBV7-2 with TRBJ2-1, with D possibly being TRBD1 (6 bases). CDR1 SGHTA and CDR2 FQGNSA come from the germline V gene. Trimming removed 3 bases at V and 4 bases at J, with 13 bases between. The CDR3 contains 15 residues. CDR3 sequence reads: CASSFHGTPYNEQFF. CDR3 in DNA: TGTGCCAGCAGCTTTCACGGGACACCTTACAATGAGCAGTTCTTC.

The V and J genes are TRBV19 and TRBJ2-7, with unresolved D. Trimming removed 3 bases from V and 2 bases from J, with 8 bases in between. This CDR3 has 13 amino acids. The germline V gene has CDR1 LNHDA and CDR2 SQIVND (reference sequence). The CDR3 protein is CASSIAGAYEQYF. The CDR3 region has the DNA TGTGCCAGTAGTATCGCCGGAGCCTACGAGCAGTACTTC. Using reference TRBV19 and TRBJ2-7 for the parts outside the CDR3, the full variable domain is DGGITQSPKYLFRKEGQNVTLSCEQNLNHDAMYWYRQDPGQGLRLIYYSQIVNDFQKGDIAEGYSVSREKKESFPLTVTSAQKNPTAFYLCASSIAGAYEQYFGPGTRLTVT.

The rearrangement links TRBV7-3 to TRBJ2-1; tentatively, D is TRBD2 (6 bases). Per the germline V gene, CDR1 is SGHTA and CDR2 is FQGTGA. V lost 4 bases and J lost 8, with 18 bases in between. The length of the CDR3 is 15 residues. The CDR3 sequence is CASSWGGGLLYEQFF. CDR3 coding DNA: TGTGCCAGCAGCTGGGGAGGAGGGTTGTTATATGAGCAGTTCTTC. Supplemented by reference TRBV7-3 and TRBJ2-1, the full variable domain reads GAGVSQTPSNKVTEKGKYVELRCDPISGHTALYWYRQSLGQGPEFLIYFQGTGAADDSGLPNDRFFAVRPEGSVSTLKIQRTERGDSAVYLCASSWGGGLLYEQFFGPGTRLTVL.

At least ten counts were recorded for this clonotype. The gene calls are TRBV20-1 and TRBJ1-2; 7 nucleotides align to TRBD1. The germline gives CDR1 DFQATT, CDR2 SNEGSKA (reference sequence). J lost 4 bases, V lost 5 bases, and 7 bases had no gene match. The CDR3 covers 13 residues. The CDR3 loop reads CSAPDRDLYGYTF. CDR3 sequence (DNA): TGCAGTGCTCCCGACAGGGACCTCTATGGCTACACCTTC.

The chain uses TRBV6-6 and TRBJ1-1; D perhaps matches TRBD1 (5 bases). Germline V CDR1 and CDR2: MNHNY, SVGAGI (reference sequence). This CDR3 is 17 amino acids long. V lost 5 bases and J lost 0, with 19 bases in between. CDR3 coding DNA: TGTGCCAGCAGTAACCTTCCGGTGGGGCAGTTGAACACTGAAGCTTTCTTT. Its translation is CASSNLPVGQLNTEAFF.

A few counts support this clonotype. This sequence joins TRBV20-1 and TRBJ2-5, with 8 bases that match TRBD2. The CDR3 runs 16 residues. Looked up from germline, CDR1 is DFQATT and CDR2 is SNEGSKA (reference sequence). V shed 0 bases and J 4 bases; nucleotides not matched to a gene: 10. CDR3 sequence reads: CSARDLRAGETETQYF. The DNA for the CDR3 is TGCAGTGCTAGAGATTTGCGAGCGGGGGAGACAGAGACCCAGTACTTC.

The J gene is TRBJ2-2, the V gene TRBV20-1; 8 positions agree with TRBD2. The CDR3 is 14 residues long. Germline V gene sequence: CDR1 DFQATT, CDR2 SNEGSKA (reference sequence). Trimming took 3 bases from V and 0 from J; bases not matched to a gene: 0. The CDR3 DNA is TGCAGTGCTAGTAGCGGGGCGAACACCGGGGAGCTGTTTTTT. Its translation: CSASSGANTGELFF.

In its sample, this clonotype was seen a few times. The chain is built from TRBV18 and TRBJ1-5; D may be TRBD1 (6 bases). Germline V lookup: CDR1 KGHSH, CDR2 LQKENI. The CDR3 runs to 15 residues. Between the trimmed V and J ends, which lost 3 bases and 0 bases, there was a span of 9 bases. CDR3 coding DNA: TGTGCCAGCTCACCGCGACAGGCTAGCAATCAGCCCCAGCATTTT. This encodes CASSPRQASNQPQHF.

This clonotype was found a few times. The J gene is TRBJ1-2, the V gene TRBV27; maybe TRBD1 (6 bases). The CDR3 has 13 amino acids. Trimming removed 1 base at V and 7 bases at J, with 10 bases between. Germline loops: CDR1 MNHEY, CDR2 SMNVEV (reference sequence). The CDR3 sequence: CASSLWDNGGYTF. The CDR3 coding sequence is TGTGCCAGCAGTTTATGGGACAACGGTGGCTACACCTTC.

This clonotype was detected a few times. The gene calls are TRBV2 and TRBJ2-7; D might be TRBD1 or TRBD2, each matching 5 bases. The V gene's germline CDR1 is SNHLY and CDR2 FYNNEI. This CDR3 has 14 amino acids. V lost 3 bases and J 2 bases, leaving 11 bases between the germline ends. The CDR3: CASSESGATYEQYF. In nucleotides, the CDR3 is TGTGCCAGCAGTGAGTCCGGGGCCACCTACGAGCAGTACTTC.

The chain recombines TRBV5-5 with TRBJ2-4; D may be TRBD2 (5 bases). V was shortened by 0 bases and J by 1 base, with 11 bases between the two germline ends. Germline loops: CDR1 SGHKS, CDR2 YYEKEE (reference sequence). The CDR3 is made up of 16 amino acids. The CDR3 reads CASSLEGRGAKNIQYF. CDR3 bases: TGTGCCAGCAGCTTGGAGGGCCGGGGTGCCAAAAACATTCAGTACTTC.

The gene calls are TRBV20-1 and TRBJ2-7, with D possibly being TRBD2 (5 bases). The CDR3 runs to 12 residues. Germline CDR1 reads DFQATT; CDR2 reads SNEGSKA (reference sequence). V dropped 6 bases and J dropped 1 base, with 10 bases sitting between them. The CDR3 spells CSAEGRSYEQYF. The CDR3 nucleotides are TGCAGTGCCGAGGGCCGATCCTACGAGCAGTACTTC.

The chain carries TRBV2 and TRBJ1-3; D is undetermined. The CDR3 length is 16 residues. Germline values: CDR1 SNHLY, CDR2 FYNNEI. With 2 bases removed from V and 2 bases from J, the gap between germline ends came to 13 bases. The CDR3 region is CASSELVSFPGNTIYF. The CDR3 DNA follows: TGTGCCAGCAGTGAATTAGTGTCGTTCCCTGGAAACACCATATATTTT.

The CDR3 sequence is CASSTFESNQETQYF. The CDR3 DNA reads as TGTGCCAGCTCGACCTTTGAGTCGAACCAAGAGACCCAGTACTTC. The chain combines TRBV7-9 with TRBJ2-5, with D unclear. The V gene's germline CDR1 is SEHNR and CDR2 FQNEAQ (reference sequence). The CDR3 sequence is 15 residues long. The germline V and J ends were trimmed by 8 bases and 0 bases, with 16 bases remaining between them.

This clonotype has a handful of counts. The chain links TRBV6-2 or TRBV6-3 to TRBJ2-1, with TRBD2 identical over 14 bases. Germline assignment: CDR1 MNHEY and CDR2 SVGEGT. The V segment lost 0 bases and the J segment 8 bases; nucleotides outside the gene matches: 9. The CDR3 loop spans 18 amino acids. In nucleotides, the CDR3 is TGTGCCAGCAGTTACTCGACAGGGACTAGCGGGGGTGTGGATGAGCAGTTCTTC. Residues: CASSYSTGTSGGVDEQFF.

The chain has TRBV4-1 and TRBJ2-2, with D possibly TRBD1 on 5 matching bases. This CDR3 is built from 15 residues. V shed 5 bases and J shed 1 base, with 11 bases lying between them. Germline CDR1 and CDR2: MGHRA and YSYEKL. In DNA, the CDR3 is TGCGCCAGCAGCTTATCTGGACAGAACACCGGGGAGCTGTTTTTT. This translates into CASSLSGQNTGELFF.

The chain employs TRBV19 and TRBJ2-1; 12 bases are a match to TRBD2. The germline V gene encodes CDR1 LNHDA and CDR2 SQIVND (reference sequence). The V segment lost 5 bases and the J segment 3 bases; nucleotides outside the gene matches: 11. There are 18 residues in the CDR3. The CDR3 DNA sequence: TGTGCCAGTAGTGCATCTAGCGGGGGGGCGATAAACTACAATGAGCAGTTCTTC. Translation gives CASSASSGGAINYNEQFF.

The chain links TRBV7-2 to TRBJ2-7, with D tentatively TRBD1 (6 bases). Germline CDR1 and CDR2: SGHTA and FQGNSA. V was clipped by 5 bases and J by 6 bases, with 14 bases between them. The CDR3 contains 13 residues. This chain's CDR3 is CASSLLRTAEQYF. The CDR3 bases are TGTGCCAGCAGCCTACTCAGGACAGCCGAGCAGTACTTC. Together with reference TRBV7-2 and TRBJ2-7, the CDR3 gives the full variable domain: GAGVSQSPSNKVTEKGKDVELRCDPISGHTALYWYRQSLGQGLEFLIYFQGNSAPDKSGLPSDRFSAERTGGSVSTLTIQRTQQEDSAVYLCASSLLRTAEQYFGPGTRLTVT.

This clonotype came up a few times. This chain links TRBV9 with TRBJ2-2; perhaps TRBD2 as D (6 bases). The length of the CDR3 is 17 residues. Deletions cut 3 bases from V and 5 bases from J, with 20 bases between. Germline V gene data show CDR1 as SGDLS and CDR2 as YYNGEE. CDR3 protein: CASSAPTRGWRTGELFF. In nucleotides, the CDR3 is TGTGCCAGCAGCGCCCCTACCCGGGGGTGGCGTACCGGGGAGCTGTTTTTT.

This clonotype was observed a handful of times. This chain uses TRBV4-1 with TRBJ2-7; 9 bases line up with TRBD1. Germline values: CDR1 MGHRA, CDR2 YSYEKL. V was pared by 1 base and J by 3 bases, with 13 bases of the junction left unmatched. This CDR3 comprises 18 residues. The CDR3 spells CASSQAETGGSIYYEQYF. CDR3 DNA sequence: TGCGCCAGCAGCCAAGCGGAGACAGGGGGATCTATCTACTACGAGCAGTACTTC.

The V call is TRBV7-9, the J call TRBJ1-2; 7 bases align to TRBD1. Trimming removed 5 bases from V and 8 bases from J; junction bases left unmatched: 14. The length of the CDR3 is 15 residues. Germline V gene data show CDR1 as SEHNR and CDR2 as FQNEAQ (reference sequence). CDR3 coding DNA: TGTGCCAGCAGCGTGAGGGACAGCTACTATGTGGGCTACACCTTC. It translates to CASSVRDSYYVGYTF.

This clonotype came up many times. This chain joins TRBV20-1 and TRBJ2-1, with D hard to call. The CDR3 runs to 14 residues. The V and J ends lost 0 bases and 8 bases respectively, with 14 bases between them. Per the germline V gene, CDR1 is DFQATT and CDR2 is SNEGSKA (reference sequence). For the CDR3, the DNA is TGCAGTGCTAGAGATGGGTTGAATTTGGATGAGCAGTTCTTC. This codes for CSARDGLNLDEQFF.

The rearrangement uses TRBV4-1 and TRBJ2-5, with D tentatively TRBD1 (6 bases). The CDR3 consists of 16 residues. The germline CDR1 and CDR2 sequences are MGHRA and YSYEKL. Trimming removed 3 bases at V and 4 bases at J, with 18 bases between. The CDR3 region has the DNA TGCGCCAGCAGCCAGATCTTCGGACAGTCAGGAGAGACCCAGTACTTC. Protein sequence: CASSQIFGQSGETQYF.

V is TRBV7-8 and J is TRBJ2-5; 13 positions agree with TRBD2. V lost 5 bases, J lost 1 base, and 10 bases stayed unmatched. The CDR3 covers 18 residues. Germline lookup yields CDR1 SGHVS and CDR2 FQNEAQ. CDR3 in DNA: TGTGCCAGCAGCCCTCCGGCAGGACTAGCGGGGGCCCAAGAGACCCAGTACTTC. Translated, it gives CASSPPAGLAGAQETQYF.

This chain joins TRBV7-3 and TRBJ2-6; a possible D gene is TRBD1 (6 bases). Per the germline V gene, CDR1 is SGHTA and CDR2 is FQGTGA. This CDR3 contains 19 residues. V was shortened by 5 bases and J by 0 bases, with 20 bases between the two germline ends. In DNA, the CDR3 is TGTGCCAGCAGCCCCGGGACACTCTCTCCTTACTCTGGGGCCAACGTCCTGACTTTC. This codes for CASSPGTLSPYSGANVLTF.